A single sample is the source of the 29 T cell receptor beta chains below, sequenced in a study of shared clonotypes between healthy human individuals. As defined, naive CD8 cells were CD45RO-negative and positively selected for CCR7, with terminally differentiated effector memory CD45RA+ cells excluded. Repertoires were generated with immunoSEQ multiplex PCR, while TCRdb's copy carries only in-frame clones and drops some. The sample contains about 2 million clones, about 95% of which appear only once. Sequencing was carried out using naive CD8+ T cells sorted from blood. The receptors were sampled from a man between 18 and 29 years old in good health.

The genes are TRBV7-9 and TRBJ2-6; D perhaps matches TRBD1 (5 bases). V lost 3 bases to trimming and J lost 3 bases, with 9 bases between them. From germline, CDR1 is SEHNR and CDR2 FQNEAQ (reference sequence). The CDR3 runs to 15 residues. CDR3 sequence (DNA): TGTGCCAGCAGCTTTGAAGGGGTTGGGGCCAACGTCCTGACTTTC. This sequence encodes CASSFEGVGANVLTF. Supplemented by reference TRBV7-9 and TRBJ2-6, the full variable domain reads DTGVSQNPRHKITKRGQNVTFRCDPISEHNRLYWYRQTLGQGPEFLTYFQNEAQLEKSRLLSDRFSAERPKGSFSTLEIQRTEQGDSAMYLCASSFEGVGANVLTFGAGSRLTVL.

The chain combines TRBV27 with TRBJ2-7, with D perhaps matching TRBD2 (6 bases). With 6 bases removed from V and 0 bases from J, the gap between germline ends came to 15 bases. CDR1 and CDR2 (germline): MNHEY, SMNVEV (reference sequence). CDR3 length equals 15 residues. The CDR3 DNA is TGTGCCAGCAGACCCGGGACTCTAAACTCCTACGAGCAGTACTTC. Translation: CASRPGTLNSYEQYF.

The chain links TRBV13 to TRBJ2-3; no clear D gene. Germline-derived CDR1 and CDR2 are PRHDT and FYEKMQ (reference sequence). CDR3 length: 14 amino acids. V shed 4 bases and J shed 5 bases, with 13 bases lying between them. The CDR3 sequence is CASSSDSRGDTQYF. Here the CDR3 DNA reads TGTGCCAGCAGCTCCGACTCCCGTGGAGATACGCAGTATTTT.

The chain has TRBV14 and TRBJ1-2; D remains unclear. This CDR3 is built from 15 residues. V dropped 0 bases and J dropped 4 bases, with 12 bases sitting between them. Germline loops: CDR1 SGHDN, CDR2 FVKESK. CDR3 in amino acids: CASSQDSWIPYGYTF. CDR3 sequence (DNA): TGTGCCAGCAGCCAAGATTCGTGGATCCCCTATGGCTACACCTTC.

The chain joins TRBV4-1 to TRBJ1-1; D might be TRBD1 (6 bases). Trimming pared 5 bases from V and 5 bases from J, leaving 12 bases between. CDR3 length: 13 amino acids. Germline CDR1 MGHRA, CDR2 YSYEKL. In DNA, the CDR3 is TGCGCCAGCAGCGACAGGTCGGGGACTGAAGCTTTCTTT. It specifies CASSDRSGTEAFF.

The J gene is TRBJ1-1, the V gene TRBV4-1, with D maybe TRBD1 (6 bases). V was clipped by 0 bases and J by 0 bases, with 11 bases between them. Germline V CDR1 and CDR2: MGHRA, YSYEKL. The length of the CDR3 is 16 residues. The CDR3 sequence: CASSQELTGLNTEAFF. The CDR3 DNA sequence: TGCGCCAGCAGCCAAGAGCTGACAGGATTGAACACTGAAGCTTTCTTT.

The chain links TRBV11-2 to TRBJ2-7, with D unresolved. The CDR3 covers 14 residues. Germline CDR1 SGHAT, CDR2 FQNNGV. The germline V and J ends were trimmed by 1 base and 3 bases, with 10 bases remaining between them. CDR3 bases: TGTGCCAGCAGCTTAGTCGACACCTACTACGAGCAGTACTTC. This sequence encodes CASSLVDTYYEQYF.

The chain couples TRBV28 to TRBJ1-4; TRBD1 aligns across 7 bases. Trimming at V came to 6 bases and at J to 8 bases, leaving 6 bases not matched to a gene. Germline loops: CDR1 MDHEN, CDR2 SYDVKM. The CDR3 runs to 13 residues. CDR3 loop: CASSNRGREKLFF. In DNA, the CDR3 is TGTGCCAGCAGCAACAGGGGTCGCGAAAAACTGTTTTTT.

This chain connects TRBV6-5 to TRBJ2-3; the D gene is possibly TRBD2 (7 bases). Trimming left V 1 base short and J 3 bases short, with 14 bases between. CDR1 is MNHEY, CDR2 SVGAGI, per germline. The CDR3 is 16 amino acids. Here the CDR3 DNA reads TGTGCCAGCAGTTACTTGCGAGGGGGGGCTACAGATACGCAGTATTTT. It translates to CASSYLRGGATDTQYF.

The CDR3 region is CASSVENSYYEQYF. In DNA form, the CDR3 reads TGTGCCAGCAGCGTAGAGAACAGTTACTACGAGCAGTACTTC. The chain employs TRBV9 and TRBJ2-7; D gene ambiguous. V gave up 0 bases and J gave up 3 bases, with 10 bases separating them. The CDR3 is 14 amino acids. From germline, CDR1 is SGDLS and CDR2 YYNGEE.

The chain recombines TRBV9 with TRBJ2-7; D not certain. Per the germline V gene, CDR1 is SGDLS and CDR2 is YYNGEE. This CDR3 is built from 14 residues. Between the trimmed V and J ends, which lost 2 bases and 5 bases, there was a span of 14 bases. The CDR3 loop reads CASSVVDVGNEQYF. The CDR3 DNA follows: TGTGCCAGCAGCGTCGTTGACGTCGGTAACGAGCAGTACTTC. The full variable domain, completed using reference TRBV9 and TRBJ2-7, is DSGVTQTPKHLITATGQRVTLRCSPRSGDLSVYWYQQSLDQGLQFLIQYYNGEERAKGNILERFSAQQFPDLHSELNLSSLELGDSALYFCASSVVDVGNEQYFGPGTRLTVT.

The chain is built from TRBV4-3 and TRBJ1-2; D may be TRBD1 (5 bases). Trimming took 0 bases from V and 5 from J, leaving 19 bases between them. Germline-derived CDR1 and CDR2 are LGHNA and YSLEER. The CDR3 extends over 17 amino acids. The CDR3 DNA reads TGCGCCAGCAGCCAAGAACGCGACAGCGGACTCAGATATGGCTACACCTTC. This gives the protein CASSQERDSGLRYGYTF.

This sequence joins TRBV7-6 and TRBJ2-2, with 7 nucleotides matching TRBD2. This CDR3 is 14 amino acids long. Trimming at V came to 3 bases and at J to 7 bases, leaving 5 bases not matched to a gene. Germline values: CDR1 SGHVS, CDR2 FNYEAQ. For the CDR3, the DNA is TGTGCCAGCAGCTTGGGAGGGGCTCACGGGGAGCTGTTTTTT. Its protein is CASSLGGAHGELFF. Full variable domain (rest looked up from reference TRBV7-6 and TRBJ2-2): GAGVSQSPRYKVTKRGQDVALRCDPISGHVSLYWYRQALGQGPEFLTYFNYEAQQDKSGLPNDRFSAERPEGSISTLTIQRTEQRDSAMYRCASSLGGAHGELFFGEGSRLTVL.

The rearrangement joins TRBV10-1 to TRBJ2-7; D might be TRBD1 (5 bases). V dropped 3 bases and J dropped 3 bases, with 9 bases sitting between them. Germline CDR1 reads WNHNN; CDR2 reads SYGVQD (reference sequence). The CDR3 runs to 13 residues. The CDR3, as DNA: TGCGCCAGCAGTGATGGGCAGGGCTACGAGCAGTACTTC. This translates into CASSDGQGYEQYF.

The gene calls are TRBV7-6 and TRBJ2-1; 10 bases match TRBD2. The CDR3 spans 16 residues. The V segment lost 2 bases and the J segment 7 bases; nucleotides outside the gene matches: 8. The germline CDR1 and CDR2 sequences are SGHVS and FNYEAQ. Here the CDR3 reads CASSLFLAGEPNEQFF. DNA of the CDR3: TGTGCCAGCAGCTTATTCCTAGCGGGAGAACCGAATGAGCAGTTCTTC.

The rearrangement joins TRBV7-9 to TRBJ1-5; D gene unclear. Trimming removed 5 bases at V and 4 bases at J, with 12 bases between. CDR1 SEHNR and CDR2 FQNEAQ come from the germline V gene (reference sequence). The CDR3 has 14 residues. Here the CDR3 reads CASSPVVGNQPQHF. The CDR3 DNA sequence: TGTGCCAGCAGCCCGGTCGTGGGGAATCAGCCCCAGCATTTT.

The rearrangement links TRBV21-1 to TRBJ2-7; the table's D call, TRBD1, has no DNA check behind it. TRBV21-1 is described as a pseudogene. This CDR3 has 13 amino acids. CDR3 in DNA: TGTGCCAGCAGCAAAGGTTGCAGGATCGAGCAGTACTTC. Translation: CASSKGCRIEQYF.

The gene calls are TRBV7-9 and TRBJ1-4; D uncertain. V was clipped by 4 bases and J by 3 bases, with 24 bases between them. Germline CDR1 is SEHNR and CDR2 is FQNEAQ (reference sequence). The CDR3 runs 19 residues. CDR3 in DNA: TGTGCCAGCAGCTCCGGGAGCGCAGGTTCGGGAGGAGCTAATGAAAAACTGTTTTTT. Translation gives CASSSGSAGSGGANEKLFF.

This chain uses TRBV5-4 with TRBJ2-7; 9 bases are shared with TRBD1. CDR1 is SGHNT and CDR2 is YYREEE in the germline V gene (reference sequence). The V gene end was trimmed by 4 bases and the J gene end by 2 bases; junction bases not matched to a gene: 4. This CDR3 is 14 amino acids long. The CDR3 nucleotides are TGTGCCAGCAGCATCCGGGACAGGGCCTACGAGCAGTACTTC. This translates into CASSIRDRAYEQYF. Complete variable domain (other parts from reference TRBV5-4 and TRBJ2-7): ETGVTQSPTHLIKTRGQQVTLRCSSQSGHNTVSWYQQALGQGPQFIFQYYREEENGRGNFPPRFSGLQFPNYSSELNVNALELDDSALYLCASSIRDRAYEQYFGPGTRLTVT.

DNA for the CDR3: TGTGCCAGCAGTGATCAGGGCCCCTATGGCTACACCTTC. Protein product: CASSDQGPYGYTF. This chain uses TRBV2 with TRBJ1-2; D perhaps matches TRBD1 (5 bases). Germline V lookup: CDR1 SNHLY, CDR2 FYNNEI. Between the trimmed V and J ends, which lost 3 bases and 4 bases, there was a span of 9 bases. This CDR3 region has 13 residues.

This clone was seen just once. The rearrangement uses TRBV6-5 and TRBJ2-7; 7 positions agree with TRBD1. Germline values: CDR1 MNHEY, CDR2 SVGAGI. This CDR3 is 15 amino acids long. V lost 0 bases, J lost 2 bases, and 4 bases stayed unmatched. CDR3 DNA: TGTGCCAGCAGTTACTCCTCCCAGGGGGCCTACGAGCAGTACTTC. Its protein product is CASSYSSQGAYEQYF.

The chain couples TRBV4-3 to TRBJ2-7, with 8 bases that match TRBD2. Germline V CDR1 and CDR2: LGHNA, YSLEER. Trimming at V came to 4 bases and at J to 3 bases, leaving 2 bases not matched to a gene. This CDR3 comprises 13 residues. CDR3 DNA: TGCGCCAGCAGCCTTACTAGCGGCTACGAGCAGTACTTC. Amino acid sequence: CASSLTSGYEQYF.

The chain links TRBV7-9 to TRBJ2-2, with D possibly TRBD1 on 5 matching bases. The CDR3 is 17 residues long. V lost 1 base, J lost 0 bases, and 12 bases lay in between. Germline V gene sequence: CDR1 SEHNR, CDR2 FQNEAQ (reference sequence). CDR3 protein: CASSLVAQGPNTGELFF. For the CDR3, the DNA is TGTGCCAGCAGCTTAGTTGCCCAGGGTCCGAACACCGGGGAGCTGTTTTTT. Using reference TRBV7-9 and TRBJ2-2 for the parts outside the CDR3, the full variable domain is DTGVSQNPRHKITKRGQNVTFRCDPISEHNRLYWYRQTLGQGPEFLTYFQNEAQLEKSRLLSDRFSAERPKGSFSTLEIQRTEQGDSAMYLCASSLVAQGPNTGELFFGEGSRLTVL.

The chain couples TRBV4-1 to TRBJ2-5; D not certain. The CDR3 runs to 15 residues. Germline V gene lookup returns CDR1 MGHRA and CDR2 YSYEKL. Deletions cut 4 bases from V and 1 base from J, with 13 bases between. In DNA, the CDR3 is TGCGCCAGCAGCCTTCAACAAACGTCCCAAGAGACCCAGTACTTC. It specifies CASSLQQTSQETQYF.

The chain joins TRBV27 to TRBJ1-2, with 8 bases that match TRBD1. The CDR3 loop spans 18 amino acids. V gave up 0 bases and J gave up 3 bases; unmatched junction bases: 12. CDR1 is MNHEY and CDR2 is SMNVEV in the germline V gene (reference sequence). DNA of the CDR3: TGTGCCAGCAGTTTATCGCAGGGCAGGGGGCCAGGGCACTATGGCTACACCTTC. It translates to CASSLSQGRGPGHYGYTF.

This chain uses TRBV10-2 with TRBJ1-2, with TRBD1 identical over 9 bases. Looked up from germline, CDR1 is WSHSY and CDR2 is SAAADI. The CDR3 consists of 13 residues. J lost 2 bases, V lost 9 bases, and 4 bases had no gene match. The CDR3 DNA reads TGCGCCAGTACCGGGACAGGGAACTATGGCTACACCTTC. Translated, it gives CASTGTGNYGYTF.

This clone was detected only once. This sequence joins TRBV27 and TRBJ1-6; D gene ambiguous. The CDR3 consists of 15 residues. The germline gives CDR1 MNHEY, CDR2 SMNVEV (reference sequence). Trimming stripped 8 bases from V and 0 bases from J, with 11 bases between. The CDR3: CASRPASSYNSPLHF. The CDR3 DNA reads as TGTGCCAGCCGTCCCGCGAGCTCCTATAATTCACCCCTCCACTTT.

The rearrangement links TRBV29-1 to TRBJ2-1; 7 bases align to TRBD2. The germline V gene has CDR1 SQVTM and CDR2 ANQGSEA. With V trimmed by 6 bases and J by 3 bases, 8 bases remained unmatched. The CDR3 extends over 14 amino acids. The chain's CDR3 is CSVPGLAVYNEQFF. The CDR3 coding sequence is TGCAGCGTCCCGGGTCTAGCGGTCTACAATGAGCAGTTCTTC.

The chain uses TRBV27 and TRBJ2-5; D is perhaps TRBD1 (5 bases). CDR3 length: 13 amino acids. Germline loops: CDR1 MNHEY, CDR2 SMNVEV (reference sequence). Trimming took off 6 bases at V and 3 bases at J, with 11 bases between the two ends. Here the CDR3 DNA reads TGTGCCAGCAGCAAGATAGGGGAAGAGACCCAGTACTTC. The encoded protein is CASSKIGEETQYF.